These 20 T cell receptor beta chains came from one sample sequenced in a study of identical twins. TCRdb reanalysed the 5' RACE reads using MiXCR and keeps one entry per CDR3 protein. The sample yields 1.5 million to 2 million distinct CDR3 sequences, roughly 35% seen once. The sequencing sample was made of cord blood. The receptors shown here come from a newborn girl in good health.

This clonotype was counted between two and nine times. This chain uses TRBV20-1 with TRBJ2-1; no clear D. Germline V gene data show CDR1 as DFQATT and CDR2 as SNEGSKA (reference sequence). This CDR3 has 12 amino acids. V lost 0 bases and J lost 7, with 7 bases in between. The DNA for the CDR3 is TGCAGTGCTAGAGATCGCCCAAATGAGCAGTTCTTC. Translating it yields CSARDRPNEQFF.

This chain's CDR3 is CSARVEGAYNSPLHF. CDR3 DNA: TGCAGTGCTAGAGTAGAAGGAGCCTATAATTCACCCCTCCACTTT. This rearrangement joins TRBV20-1 to TRBJ1-6; unclear D gene. This CDR3 has 15 residues. Trimming took 1 base from V and 2 from J, leaving 9 bases between them. The V gene's germline CDR1 is DFQATT and CDR2 SNEGSKA (reference sequence).

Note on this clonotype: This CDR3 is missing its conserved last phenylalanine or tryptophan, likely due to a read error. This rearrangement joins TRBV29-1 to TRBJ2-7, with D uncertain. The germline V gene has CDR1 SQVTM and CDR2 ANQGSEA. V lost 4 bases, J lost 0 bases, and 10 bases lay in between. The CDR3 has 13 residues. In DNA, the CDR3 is TGCAGCGTTGGGCTCCGGAACTCCTACGAGCAGTACTGC. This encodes CSVGLRNSYEQYC.

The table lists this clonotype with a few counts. CDR3 bases: TGTGCCAGCAGCTCCCGACTAGCGAGGACAGATACGCAGTATTTT. The encoded protein is CASSSRLARTDTQYF. The chain recombines TRBV3-1 with TRBJ2-3; TRBD2 matches 8 bases. CDR3 size: 15 residues. The V gene's germline CDR1 is LGHDT and CDR2 YNNKEL (reference sequence). The junction had 7 bases not matched to a gene; V was cut back by 5 bases and J by 3 bases.

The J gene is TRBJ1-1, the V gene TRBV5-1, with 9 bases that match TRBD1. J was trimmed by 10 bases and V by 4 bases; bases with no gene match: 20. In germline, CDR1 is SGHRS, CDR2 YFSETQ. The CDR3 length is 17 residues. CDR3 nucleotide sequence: TGCGCCAGCAGCCCATTATCACCGGGGACAGGGAGTGTTGGAGCTTTCTTT. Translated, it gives CASSPLSPGTGSVGAFF. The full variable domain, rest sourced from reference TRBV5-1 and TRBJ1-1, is KAGVTQTPRYLIKTRGQQVTLSCSPISGHRSVSWYQQTPGQGLQFLFEYFSETQRNKGNFPGRFSGRQFSNSRSEMNVSTLELGDSALYLCASSPLSPGTGSVGAFFGQGTRLTVV.

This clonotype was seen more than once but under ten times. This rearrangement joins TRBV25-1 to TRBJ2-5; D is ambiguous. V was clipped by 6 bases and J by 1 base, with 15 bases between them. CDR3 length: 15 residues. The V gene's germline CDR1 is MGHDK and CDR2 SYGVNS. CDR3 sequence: CASREINIPQETQYF. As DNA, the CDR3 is TGTGCCAGCAGAGAAATTAACATTCCCCAAGAGACCCAGTACTTC.

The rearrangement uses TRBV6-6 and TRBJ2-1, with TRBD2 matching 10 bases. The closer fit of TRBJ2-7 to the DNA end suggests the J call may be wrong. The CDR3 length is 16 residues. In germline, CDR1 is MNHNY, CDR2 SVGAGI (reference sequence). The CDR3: CASSHPTSGNYNEQYF. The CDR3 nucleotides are TGTGCCAGCAGTCACCCCACTAGCGGGAACTACAATGAGCAGTACTTC.

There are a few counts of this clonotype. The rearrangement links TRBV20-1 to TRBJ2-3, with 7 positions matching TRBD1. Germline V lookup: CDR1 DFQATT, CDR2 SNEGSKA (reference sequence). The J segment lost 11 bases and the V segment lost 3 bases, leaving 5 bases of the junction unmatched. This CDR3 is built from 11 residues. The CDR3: CSASTTGRQYF. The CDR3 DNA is TGCAGTGCTAGCACGACAGGGAGGCAGTATTTT.

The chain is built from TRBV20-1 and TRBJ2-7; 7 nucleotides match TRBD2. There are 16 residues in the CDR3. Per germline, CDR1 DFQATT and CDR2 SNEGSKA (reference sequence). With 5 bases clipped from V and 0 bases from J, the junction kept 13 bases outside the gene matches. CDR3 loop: CSAPQVPSGGSYEQYF. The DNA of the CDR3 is TGCAGTGCTCCCCAGGTCCCGTCGGGAGGCTCCTACGAGCAGTACTTC.

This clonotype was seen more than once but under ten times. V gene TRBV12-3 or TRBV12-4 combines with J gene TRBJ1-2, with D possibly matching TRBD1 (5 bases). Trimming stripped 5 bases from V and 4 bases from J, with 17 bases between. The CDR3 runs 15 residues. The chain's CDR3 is CASSQRRGPIYGYTF. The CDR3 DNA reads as TGTGCCAGCAGTCAGCGCCGGGGCCCGATCTATGGCTACACCTTC.

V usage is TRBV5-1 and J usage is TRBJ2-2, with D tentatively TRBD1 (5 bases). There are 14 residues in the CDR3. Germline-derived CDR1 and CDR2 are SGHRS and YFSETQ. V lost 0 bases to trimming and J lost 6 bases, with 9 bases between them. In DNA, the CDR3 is TGCGCCAGCAGCTTGGCCATGGGGCCCGGGGAGCTGTTTTTT. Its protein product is CASSLAMGPGELFF.

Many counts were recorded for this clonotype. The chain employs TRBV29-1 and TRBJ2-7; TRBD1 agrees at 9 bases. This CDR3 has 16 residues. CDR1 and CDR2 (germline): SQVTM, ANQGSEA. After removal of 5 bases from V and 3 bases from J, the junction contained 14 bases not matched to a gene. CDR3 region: CSVTGTGLKSSYEQYF. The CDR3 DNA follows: TGCAGCGTTACCGGGACAGGGTTGAAATCTAGCTACGAGCAGTACTTC.

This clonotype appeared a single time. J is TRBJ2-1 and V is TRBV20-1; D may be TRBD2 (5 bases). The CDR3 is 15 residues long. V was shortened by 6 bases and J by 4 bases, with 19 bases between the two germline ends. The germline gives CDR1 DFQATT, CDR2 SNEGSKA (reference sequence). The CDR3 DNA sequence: TGCAGTGCCTCGACCTTGGACTCAGATTACAATGAGCAGTTCTTC. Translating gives CSASTLDSDYNEQFF.

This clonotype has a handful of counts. The CDR3 DNA follows: TGCAGCGTCCAGGGGCTGGTTAACACTGAAGCTTTCTTT. It codes for CSVQGLVNTEAFF. V usage is TRBV29-1 and J usage is TRBJ1-1; weak D call: TRBD1 (6 bases). The CDR3 length is 13 residues. Germline V gene lookup returns CDR1 SQVTM and CDR2 ANQGSEA. V lost 6 bases and J 2 bases, leaving 13 bases between the germline ends.

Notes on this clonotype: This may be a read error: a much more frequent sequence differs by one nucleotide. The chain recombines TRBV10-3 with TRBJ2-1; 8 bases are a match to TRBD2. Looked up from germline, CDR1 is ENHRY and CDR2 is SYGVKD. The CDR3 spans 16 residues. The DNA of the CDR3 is TGTGCCATCAGTGATGAGCGGGGGCAGATCTACAATGAGCAGTTATTC. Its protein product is CAISDERGQIYNEQLF.

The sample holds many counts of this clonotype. The CDR3: CASSGPTTEQYF. The DNA for the CDR3 is TGTGCCAGCAGTGGACCGACTACGGAGCAGTACTTC. The rearrangement links TRBV25-1 to TRBJ2-7, with D perhaps TRBD2 (5 bases). Germline CDR1 MGHDK, CDR2 SYGVNS. The CDR3 spans 12 residues. Trimming removed 4 bases at V and 7 bases at J, with 11 bases between.

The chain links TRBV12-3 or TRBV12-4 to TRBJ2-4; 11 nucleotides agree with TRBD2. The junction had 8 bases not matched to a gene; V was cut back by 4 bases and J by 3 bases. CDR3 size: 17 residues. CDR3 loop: CASSSVAGGPGKNIQYF. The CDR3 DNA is TGTGCCAGCAGTTCCGTAGCGGGAGGGCCAGGCAAAAACATTCAGTACTTC.

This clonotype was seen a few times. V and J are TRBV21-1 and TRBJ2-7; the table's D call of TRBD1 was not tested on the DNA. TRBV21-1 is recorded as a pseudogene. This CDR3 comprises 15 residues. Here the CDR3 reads CASSPTGTENYEQYF. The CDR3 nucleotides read TGTGCCAGCAGCCCAACCGGGACGGAGAATTACGAGCAGTACTTC.

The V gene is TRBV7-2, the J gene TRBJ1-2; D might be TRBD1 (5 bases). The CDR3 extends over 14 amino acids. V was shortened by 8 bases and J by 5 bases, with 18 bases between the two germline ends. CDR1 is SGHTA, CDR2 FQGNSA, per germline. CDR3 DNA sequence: TGTGCCAGCCGGGAACCGGGACGCACATATGGCTACACCTTC. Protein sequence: CASREPGRTYGYTF.

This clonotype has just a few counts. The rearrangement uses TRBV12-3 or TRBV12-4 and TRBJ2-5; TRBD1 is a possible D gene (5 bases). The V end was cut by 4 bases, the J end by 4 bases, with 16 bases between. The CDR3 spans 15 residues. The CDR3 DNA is TGTGCCAGCAGTTCCGTTCGGGCCCAGGGAGAGACCCAGTACTTC. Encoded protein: CASSSVRAQGETQYF.